This T cell receptor (beta chain) was captured by sequencing in a study of OX40 agonist ivuxolimab in advanced cancers. The V gene's germline CDR1 is SGHRS and CDR2 YFSETQ. Trimming at V came to 5 bases and at J to 3 bases, leaving 6 bases not matched to a gene. CDR3 length: 14 amino acids. The repertoire was sequenced with immunoSEQ multiplex PCR; TCRdb's copy has only in-frame clones and lacks some. The table includes 30,000 to 40,000 clones, approximately 90% detected once. The chain uses TRBV5-1 and TRBJ2-5; 8 bases align to TRBD2. This clonotype originated in an adult with an advanced solid tumor such as melanoma, head and neck, liver or kidney cancer. The specimen was CD4+ or CD8+ T cells sorted from blood, collected in a trial of the OX40 agonist ivuxolimab. The CDR3: CASSLLGLEETQYF. In nucleotides, the CDR3 is TGCGCCAGCAGTCTTCTGGGACTAGAAGAGACCCAGTACTTC. The full variable domain, with the rest looked up from reference TRBV5-1 and TRBJ2-5, is KAGVTQTPRYLIKTRGQQVTLSCSPISGHRSVSWYQQTPGQGLQFLFEYFSETQRNKGNFPGRFSGRQFSNSRSEMNVSTLELGDSALYLCASSLLGLEETQYFGPGTRLLVL.